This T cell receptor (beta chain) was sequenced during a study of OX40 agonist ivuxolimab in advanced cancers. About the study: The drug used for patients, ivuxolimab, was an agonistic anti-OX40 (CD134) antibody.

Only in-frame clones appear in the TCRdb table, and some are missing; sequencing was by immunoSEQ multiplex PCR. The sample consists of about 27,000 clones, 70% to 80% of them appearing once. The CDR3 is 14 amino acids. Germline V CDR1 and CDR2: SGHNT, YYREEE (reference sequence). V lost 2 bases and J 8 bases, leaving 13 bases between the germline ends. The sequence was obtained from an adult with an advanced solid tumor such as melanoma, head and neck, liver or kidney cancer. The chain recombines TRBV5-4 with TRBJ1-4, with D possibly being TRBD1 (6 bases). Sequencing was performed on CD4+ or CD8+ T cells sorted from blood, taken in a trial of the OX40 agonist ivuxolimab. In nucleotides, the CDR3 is TGTGCCAGCAGCTTAGGCAGGGGAATGGAAAAACTGTTTTTT. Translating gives CASSLGRGMEKLFF.